This is a list of T cell receptor beta chains from one sample in a study of T cell changes during pregnancy in multiple sclerosis. The protocol was immunoSEQ multiplex PCR, while the TCRdb copy is restricted to in-frame clones and leaves out a portion. The sample includes tens of thousands of clones, roughly 93% of them seen just once. Specimen: peripheral blood, collected after pregnancy. These TCRs come from a female donor with multiple sclerosis, enrolled in a pregnancy study. Both conserved end residues are part of each CDR3. A D gene is named only where the DNA matches it firmly.

j_call | cdr3_length | d_call | v_call | cdr3_aa | cdr3_nt
TRBJ2-5 | 14 | TRBD2 | TRBV27 | CASSGRLAGETQYF | TGTGCCAGCAGTGGTCGACTAGCGGGAGAGACCCAGTACTTC
TRBJ2-7 | 15 | TRBD2 | TRBV4-3 | CASSQDGTSGDEQYF | TGCGCCAGCAGCCAAGACGGGACTAGCGGAGACGAGCAGTACTTC
TRBJ2-5 | 15 | - | TRBV11-3 | CASSSQRDTQETQYF | TGTGCCAGCAGCTCTCAACGGGACACCCAAGAGACCCAGTACTTC
TRBJ1-1 | 12 | TRBD1 | TRBV5-6 | CASSIRTGARTF | TGTGCCAGCAGCATAAGGACAGGCGCTCGCACATTT
TRBJ2-4 | 11 | - | TRBV20-1 | CSARTGNIQYF | TGCAGTGCCCGTACGGGGAACATTCAGTACTTC
TRBJ2-5 | 13 | - | TRBV5-1 | CASSLAGDGSQYF | TGCGCCAGCAGCTTGGCGGGGGATGGGTCCCAGTACTTC
TRBJ2-3 | 16 | TRBD1 | TRBV15 | CATSRERGQSTDTQYF | TGTGCCACCAGCAGAGAACGGGGACAGTCCACAGATACGCAGTATTTT
TRBJ2-7 | 16 | TRBD1 | TRBV19 | CASSMPGQGDTYEQYF | TGTGCCAGTAGTATGCCGGGACAGGGTGACACCTACGAGCAGTACTTC
TRBJ2-1 | 18 | TRBD1 | TRBV7-9 | CASSIPPGGSYTYNEQFF | TGTGCCAGCAGCATCCCTCCAGGGGGCTCATACACCTACAATGAGCAGTTCTTC
TRBJ1-1 | 14 | TRBD1 | TRBV5-1 | CASSFNSGTGEAFF | TGCGCCAGCAGCTTCAACTCTGGGACAGGTGAAGCTTTCTTT
TRBJ2-5 | 13 | - | TRBV4-1 | CASSQDLSETQYF | TGCGCCAGCAGCCAAGATCTTAGCGAGACCCAGTACTTC
TRBJ2-4 | 13 | - | TRBV19 | CASSISSGDIQYF | TGTGCCAGTAGTATCAGTTCGGGGGACATTCAGTACTTC
TRBJ2-5 | 13 | - | TRBV25-1 | CASRPTGEETQYF | TGTGCCAGTCGGCCGACGGGAGAAGAGACCCAGTACTTC